This record looks at one TCR beta chain sequence and its context. TCRdb's copy holds only in-frame clones and misses some; the assay was immunoSEQ multiplex PCR. The repertoire holds about 95,000 clones, with 89% as singletons. The data stem from a study of blood T cell repertoires in COVID-19. As for the study in general: In each case, the material was cDNA or gDNA derived from T cells, B-cell-depleted T cells, or PBMCs.

The CDR3 is 15 residues long. While infection was still active, Seattle patients were enrolled and then followed longitudinally. The source is a middle-aged man with COVID-19, enrolled during active disease. Sequenced sample: peripheral blood. This chain joins TRBV21-1 and TRBJ2-7; the listed D gene, TRBD2, was not tested against the DNA. TRBV21-1 is recorded as a pseudogene. The CDR3 region has the DNA TGTGCCAGCAGCAAGAGGACTAGCGGGATCTACGAGCAGTACTTC. Its translation is CASSKRTSGIYEQYF.